Sequencing of this TCR beta chain was carried out in a study of early stage breast cancer tumors. General study points: Blood repertoires resembled normal breast more than tumor.

This table comes from immunoSEQ multiplex PCR, and its TCRdb copy is limited to in-frame clones, with some not included. The repertoire holds about 51,000 clones, with around 80% as singletons. In this sample, this clone turned up once. The antigen is unknown. The receptor comes from a person aged 40-50 years with breast cancer. Source material: blood.

CDR3 amino acids: CASSDRVETEAFF. CDR3 sequence (DNA): TGTGCCAGCAGCGACCGGGTGGAAACTGAAGCTTTCTTT. The chain uses TRBV28 and TRBJ1-1; D is ambiguous. The CDR3 runs to 13 residues. Germline values: CDR1 MDHEN, CDR2 SYDVKM. Trimming removed 6 bases from V and 5 bases from J, with 13 bases in between.